The 19 T cell receptor beta chains given below trace back to one sample, sequenced in a study of blood T cell repertoires in COVID-19. The repertoire was sequenced with immunoSEQ multiplex PCR; TCRdb's copy has only in-frame clones and lacks some. The data show 100,000 to 120,000 clones, around 80% seen once. The sample consisted of peripheral blood. These receptors originate from a woman older than 75 with acute or convalescent COVID-19.

This clone was observed once. The chain couples TRBV29-1 to TRBJ1-2; TRBD1 matches at 7 bases. J gave up 3 bases and V 2 bases, and 3 bases lay outside the gene matches. The CDR3 spans 13 residues. Germline CDR1 and CDR2: SQVTM and ANQGSEA. This CDR3 is CSVERGLDYGYTF. CDR3 DNA sequence: TGCAGCGTTGAAAGGGGGCTGGACTATGGCTACACCTTC.

The gene calls are TRBV5-1 and TRBJ2-3; D possibly corresponds to TRBD2 (5 bases). Trimming left V 3 bases short and J 2 bases short, with 16 bases between. This CDR3 is built from 16 residues. CDR1 and CDR2 from the germline V gene are SGHRS and YFSETQ. DNA of the CDR3: TGCGCCAGCAGCTCCTGGGGAGCGGTGAACACAGATACGCAGTATTTT. Translation gives CASSSWGAVNTDTQYF.

For this clone: Other nucleotide sequences in the sample specify the same CDR3. The V call is TRBV5-1, the J call TRBJ1-3, with D possibly TRBD1 on 5 matching bases. CDR3 length equals 16 residues. Germline V gene data show CDR1 as SGHRS and CDR2 as YFSETQ. The V end was cut by 4 bases, the J end by 0 bases, with 14 bases between. CDR3 amino acids: CASSPRDLYSGNTIYF. The CDR3, as DNA: TGCGCCAGCAGCCCGCGGGACCTCTACTCTGGAAACACCATATATTTT.

The rearrangement uses TRBV28 and TRBJ1-1; the match to TRBD1 covers 7 bases. V lost 8 bases to trimming and J lost 3 bases; unmatched junction nucleotides: 12. The length of the CDR3 is 15 residues. Per germline, CDR1 MDHEN and CDR2 SYDVKM. In nucleotides, the CDR3 is TGTGCCAGCCCCCCTTGGGGGACAGCCGACACTGAAGCTTTCTTT. It translates to CASPPWGTADTEAFF. Supplemented by reference TRBV28 and TRBJ1-1, the full variable domain reads DVKVTQSSRYLVKRTGEKVFLECVQDMDHENMFWYRQDPGLGLRLIYFSYDVKMKEKGDIPEGYSVSREKKERFSLILESASTNQTSMYLCASPPWGTADTEAFFGQGTRLTVV.

The J gene is TRBJ1-1, the V gene TRBV12-3 or TRBV12-4; maybe TRBD1 (6 bases). The V end was cut by 7 bases, the J end by 6 bases, with 15 bases between. The CDR3 has 13 amino acids. This chain's CDR3 is CASNLGQLAEAFF. CDR3 nucleotides: TGTGCCAGCAACCTAGGACAGCTTGCTGAAGCTTTCTTT.

The chain recombines TRBV4-3 with TRBJ2-7; 9 bases fit TRBD2. The junction had 11 bases not matched to a gene; V was cut back by 0 bases and J by 5 bases. The CDR3 has 17 amino acids. Germline V gene data show CDR1 as LGHNA and CDR2 as YSLEER. The CDR3 here is CASSQDRRREGPNEQYF. CDR3 DNA: TGCGCCAGCAGCCAAGATAGAAGGCGGGAGGGCCCGAACGAGCAGTACTTC.

This chain uses TRBV29-1 with TRBJ1-4, with D perhaps TRBD1 (5 bases). The CDR3 is made up of 13 amino acids. Germline assignment: CDR1 SQVTM and CDR2 ANQGSEA. V lost 4 bases to trimming and J lost 2 bases, with 8 bases between them. The CDR3 DNA sequence: TGCAGCGTTGGTCGGGGGACTAATGAAAAACTGTTTTTT. It codes for CSVGRGTNEKLFF.

In this sample, this clone turned up once. The chain joins TRBV6-6 to TRBJ1-2; D call uncertain. This CDR3 is built from 13 residues. Germline CDR1 and CDR2: MNHNY and SVGAGI (reference sequence). Trimming stripped 11 bases from V and 7 bases from J, with 20 bases between. The CDR3 DNA reads as TGTGCCGCCGTCGAACCCGATACGGGTGGCTACACCTTC. This sequence encodes CAAVEPDTGGYTF.

In its sample, this clone was seen a few times. This sequence joins TRBV11-1 and TRBJ1-1, with D hard to call. The length of the CDR3 is 14 residues. V lost 3 bases and J 3 bases, leaving 11 bases between the germline ends. Germline CDR1 reads SGHAT; CDR2 reads FQDESV (reference sequence). The CDR3 DNA sequence: TGTGCCAGCAGCTTTAATCGGGGTGACACTGAAGCTTTCTTT. It translates to CASSFNRGDTEAFF.

The CDR3, as DNA: TGTGCCAGCTCACCGAGGACTAGCGGCACAGATACGCAGTATTTT. Translating gives CASSPRTSGTDTQYF. This sequence joins TRBV18 and TRBJ2-3; 9 nucleotides agree with TRBD2. Germline lookup yields CDR1 KGHSH and CDR2 LQKENI. J lost 1 base, V lost 3 bases, and 2 bases had no gene match. The CDR3 contains 15 residues.

This clone was observed a few times. The chain has TRBV27 and TRBJ2-1; 12 bases match TRBD2. CDR1 is MNHEY and CDR2 is SMNVEV in the germline V gene (reference sequence). The V segment lost 11 bases and the J segment 3 bases; nucleotides outside the gene matches: 8. The CDR3 runs to 15 residues. The CDR3 reads CACRGLAGYYNEQFF. The DNA of the CDR3 is TGTGCCTGTCGTGGACTAGCGGGATACTACAATGAGCAGTTCTTC.

The chain combines TRBV11-2 with TRBJ1-2; 7 bases map to TRBD1. The CDR3 totals 16 residues. CDR1 is SGHAT, CDR2 FQNNGV, per germline. V lost 7 bases, J lost 0 bases, and 11 bases stayed unmatched. The CDR3 coding sequence is TGTGCCAGCACTTTTGGGGACAGACCTACTAACTATGGCTACACCTTC. Encoded protein: CASTFGDRPTNYGYTF.

This clone was counted between two and nine times. Written as DNA, the CDR3 is TGTGCCAGCAACCCTTATTCAGGGGGCGGCCCGTATGGCTACACCTTC. It encodes CASNPYSGGGPYGYTF. The V call is TRBV7-8, the J call TRBJ1-2; 8 nucleotides align to TRBD1. Germline CDR1 and CDR2: SGHVS and FQNEAQ. CDR3 size: 16 residues. The V gene end was trimmed by 7 bases and the J gene end by 5 bases; junction bases not matched to a gene: 15.

The chain combines TRBV5-3 with TRBJ2-6; unclear D gene. TRBV5-3 is labeled an ORF, and its function is uncertain. Deletions cut 4 bases from V and 0 bases from J, with 8 bases between. CDR3 length: 15 amino acids. The DNA for the CDR3 is TGTGCCAGAAGCAGAGGAGCCTCTGGGGCCAACGTCCTGACTTTC. It codes for CARSRGASGANVLTF.

The V call is TRBV18, the J call TRBJ2-5; D remains ambiguous. Germline V gene lookup returns CDR1 KGHSH and CDR2 LQKENI. The V and J ends lost 3 bases and 5 bases respectively, with 10 bases between them. The CDR3 consists of 13 residues. CDR3 region: CASSPPTEETQYF. The CDR3 DNA reads TGTGCCAGCTCACCCCCCACAGAGGAGACCCAGTACTTC.

Points on this clone: At one end the junction does not follow the germline gene, possibly because of a read error. The V gene is TRBV3-1 (or the pseudogene TRBV3-2), the J gene TRBJ2-1; 9 bases align to TRBD2. The CDR3 length is 14 residues. The germline V gene has CDR1 LGHDT and CDR2 YNNKEL (reference sequence). The CDR3 DNA is TGTGCCAGCAGCCAATCTCCTAGCGGGACCCACGGAATCTTC. The encoded protein is CASSQSPSGTHGIF.

The V gene is TRBV29-1, the J gene TRBJ2-3; the D gene is possibly TRBD1 (5 bases). V was trimmed by 1 base and J by 0 bases, leaving 8 bases between them. Germline loops: CDR1 SQVTM, CDR2 ANQGSEA. The CDR3 extends over 14 amino acids. For the CDR3, the DNA is TGCAGCGTTGAAGGCGACAGCAGCACAGATACGCAGTATTTT. Translation gives CSVEGDSSTDTQYF.

CDR3 protein: CASKGGLPGGSYEQYF. The CDR3 region has the DNA TGTGCCAGCAAGGGCGGCCTACCAGGGGGATCCTACGAGCAGTACTTC. J is TRBJ2-7 and V is TRBV2, with TRBD1 matching 7 bases. This CDR3 has 16 amino acids. Germline lookup yields CDR1 SNHLY and CDR2 FYNNEI. Trimming took 7 bases from V and 1 from J; bases not matched to a gene: 13.

This clone was seen at least ten times. The CDR3 region has the DNA TGTGCCAGCAGCTTAACCCGGGACAGCCACTCCTACAATGAGCAGTTCTTC. Amino acid sequence: CASSLTRDSHSYNEQFF. V is TRBV11-3 and J is TRBJ2-1; 7 bases map to TRBD1. CDR3 length: 17 residues. CDR1 is SGHNT, CDR2 YENEEA, per germline. V dropped 2 bases and J dropped 0; count of bases not matched to a gene: 7. The complete variable domain, with remaining parts taken from reference TRBV11-3 and TRBJ2-1, reads EAGVVQSPRYKIIEKKQPVAFWCNPISGHNTLYWYLQNLGQGPELLIRYENEEAVDDSQLPKDRFSAERLKGVDSTLKIQPAELGDSAVYLCASSLTRDSHSYNEQFFGPGTRLTVL.